What follows is one T cell receptor (beta chain) and its context. The antigen it binds to is not known. It has no much larger one-base neighbor in the sample; base qualities were not kept. CDR1 and CDR2, per the germline V gene (reference sequence), are SEHNR and FQNEAQ. Trimming removed 11 bases from V and 5 bases from J, leaving 10 bases between the germline ends. The cysteine opens and the phenylalanine closes a CDR3 of 11 amino acids. Solely the CDR3 DNA is kept, with 33 bases framed from the first base. This sample is part of a study of blood T cell repertoires in COVID-19 (dated by TCRdb to 2018 to 2021). A note on the overall study: Collaborator samples came from the United States, Italy and Spain and covered acute and convalescent phases of COVID-19. The repertoires were made available in a free public database intended to serve as a resource for research on the immune response to SARS-CoV-2. Where HLA class I and class II types were available, the types were taken from metadata supplied by the sample provider, not from assay-based typing. Samples came from the ongoing ImmuneRACE study (first 160 participants) plus 1,254 subjects from 6 global collaborators. The material from the prospective study consisted of cDNA or gDNA derived from T cells, B-cell-depleted T cells, or PBMCs. Deeply sampled blood TCRbeta repertoires from subjects exposed to, actively infected with, or recovered from COVID-19 were included in the dataset. The sample metadata nearly always contained a de-identified subject ID, COVID-19 status, age in years and sex. On the study overall, not on this receptor specifically: The quantity of clinical and demographic metadata differed by source and by participant and was supplied without curation.

Participants in the prospective study were aged roughly 18 to 95 years, lived in approximately 26 United States geographic areas, and enrolled through a virtual design. To assign participants to cohorts, the prospective study relied on clinical history that participants themselves reported in a screening survey and a study questionnaire. Recovered participants in ImmuneRACE Cohort 3 were defined by two consecutive negative NP/OP PCR tests, clearance by a healthcare professional, or resolution of symptoms. In the prospective study, mobile phlebotomists collected whole blood, serum and a nasopharyngeal or oropharyngeal swab from each participant. Additional blood draws and questionnaires over an approximately 2-month period could optionally be provided by prospective study participants. Before DNA extraction, blood samples from the prospective study were shipped at room temperature or frozen. TCRbeta CDR3 regions were amplified from genomic DNA by means of the immunoSEQ Assay, a bias-controlled multiplex PCR. Per the original workflow: Nucleated cell counts per sample were estimated from amplification of reference gene primers within the assay. To quantify the absolute abundance of each unique TCRbeta CDR3 rearrangement, sequence reads were collapsed and filtered. Productive Simpson clonality was computed per sample as the square root of Simpson's diversity index over productive rearrangements. TCRdb's version of the immuneACCESS table is confined to in-frame rearrangements and falls short of the full clone set. An unresolved V gene accounts for under half of the shortfall where checked; the remainder is of unknown origin. The DNA gave D and trimming, while V, J and clone size come from that table. Counted in this sample were 310,000 or so clones; 87% of them appeared once. The ten largest clones add up to over 6% of the sample.

The V and J genes are TRBV7-9 and TRBJ2-4, with a weak D call of TRBD2 (5 bases match). The receptor was isolated from a woman aged 40 to 50 who had recovered from COVID-19. Input material: PBMCs or T cells enriched from blood (not recorded which). The CDR3 region: CAVEGQNIQYF. The bases are TGTGCCGTTGAGGGCCAAAACATTCAGTACTTC.